What follows are 25 T cell receptor beta chains derived from one specimen sequenced in a study of cytomegalovirus exposure and HLA in healthy donors. This PCR relied on a set of 60 Vbeta primers and 13 Jbeta primers. Measured with immunoSEQ multiplex PCR; TCRdb has only the in-frame clones, and not every one. The table has about 150,000 clones, 65% to 80% seen once. Sequencing was done on a sample of PBMCs. All receptors come from a woman in her 40s in good health and CMV-seropositive.

The chain combines TRBV4-2 with TRBJ2-5; the match to TRBD1 covers 7 bases. The trim removed 0 bases at V and 5 bases at J, leaving 9 bases unmatched. The CDR3 is 16 amino acids. Germline assignment: CDR1 LGHNA and CDR2 YNFKEQ. The chain's CDR3 is CASSQDIEGAGETQYF. The CDR3 region has the DNA TGTGCCAGCAGCCAAGATATCGAGGGGGCGGGTGAGACCCAGTACTTC.

V is TRBV7-8 and J is TRBJ1-1; D call uncertain. V shed 6 bases and J shed 3 bases, with 11 bases lying between them. This CDR3 region has 13 residues. Germline V gene lookup returns CDR1 SGHVS and CDR2 FQNEAQ. CDR3 sequence (DNA): TGTGCCAGCAGACTAATCGGCTACACTGAAGCTTTCTTT. This encodes CASRLIGYTEAFF.

This rearrangement joins TRBV30 to TRBJ2-3; TRBD1 agrees at 10 bases. The CDR3 length is 15 residues. Losses at the gene ends were 2 bases for V and 10 bases for J; bases not matched to a gene: 12. Per the germline V gene, CDR1 is GTSNPN and CDR2 is SVGIG (reference sequence). The CDR3 DNA reads TGTGCCTGGAGTCCACTGACAGGGGGCGCGGGACCGCAGTATTTT. Translation gives CAWSPLTGGAGPQYF.

The chain is built from TRBV27 and TRBJ1-2; 8 bases match TRBD1. V lost 6 bases and J lost 8; bases outside the gene matches: 8. CDR1 and CDR2 (germline): MNHEY, SMNVEV (reference sequence). The CDR3 is 13 amino acids. In nucleotides, the CDR3 is TGTGCCAGCAGAACAACAGGGGGGGGAGGCTACACCTTC. Translating it yields CASRTTGGGGYTF.

The chain recombines TRBV5-1 with TRBJ2-2; D gene ambiguous. V was shortened by 4 bases and J by 4 bases, with 14 bases between the two germline ends. CDR1 and CDR2 from the germline V gene are SGHRS and YFSETQ. The CDR3 totals 15 residues. The CDR3 protein is CASSAETLSTGELFF. CDR3 nucleotide sequence: TGCGCCAGCAGCGCCGAAACCCTGAGCACCGGGGAGCTGTTTTTT. The full variable domain, in which reference TRBV5-1 and TRBJ2-2 provide the parts outside the CDR3, is KAGVTQTPRYLIKTRGQQVTLSCSPISGHRSVSWYQQTPGQGLQFLFEYFSETQRNKGNFPGRFSGRQFSNSRSEMNVSTLELGDSALYLCASSAETLSTGELFFGEGSRLTVL.

The chain recombines TRBV6-1 with TRBJ2-3, with 7 bases identical to TRBD2. The germline V gene encodes CDR1 MNHNS and CDR2 SASEGT. The J segment lost 0 bases and the V segment lost 4 bases, leaving 7 bases of the junction unmatched. This CDR3 is 16 amino acids long. CDR3 bases: TGTGCCAGCAGTGGTAGTGGGGGGGGAAGCACAGATACGCAGTATTTT. This translates into CASSGSGGGSTDTQYF.

The chain joins TRBV5-1 to TRBJ1-3; weak D call: TRBD1 (6 bases). The CDR3 loop spans 15 amino acids. V was shortened by 5 bases and J by 0 bases, with 12 bases between the two germline ends. The germline gives CDR1 SGHRS, CDR2 YFSETQ. CDR3 sequence: CASRKETGSGNTIYF. CDR3 bases: TGCGCCAGCAGGAAAGAGACAGGCTCTGGAAACACCATATATTTT.

The chain uses TRBV9 and TRBJ2-7, with D perhaps matching TRBD1 (5 bases). The CDR3 is 15 amino acids. The V end lost 0 bases, the J end lost 2 bases, and 12 bases lay between the germline ends. The germline V gene encodes CDR1 SGDLS and CDR2 YYNGEE. The CDR3 DNA reads TGTGCCAGCAGCGTAGCTGGGGCAGGGACCTACGAGCAGTACTTC. It is translated as CASSVAGAGTYEQYF.

The chain recombines TRBV7-2 with TRBJ1-5; D remains unclear. Germline V gives CDR1 SGHTA, CDR2 FQGNSA. This CDR3 region has 13 residues. Deletions cut 2 bases from V and 7 bases from J, with 9 bases between. CDR3: CASSLIAGQPQHF. The CDR3 DNA follows: TGTGCCAGCAGCTTAATCGCAGGCCAGCCCCAGCATTTT.

This chain uses TRBV30 with TRBJ1-5, with D possibly matching TRBD1 (5 bases). The CDR3 is made up of 13 amino acids. CDR1 is GTSNPN and CDR2 is SVGIG in the germline V gene (reference sequence). V was clipped by 5 bases and J by 5 bases, with 13 bases between them. CDR3 sequence reads: CAWGRGGYQPQHF. The CDR3 DNA reads TGTGCCTGGGGTCGGGGGGGTTATCAGCCCCAGCATTTT.

This clone was picked up one time. An end of the junction does not agree with germline; a read error may underlie this. The chain carries TRBV30 and TRBJ2-6; TRBD1 agrees at 9 bases. The CDR3 sequence is 14 residues long. Germline loops: CDR1 GTSNPN, CDR2 SVGIG (reference sequence). The DNA of the CDR3 is TGTGCCTGGGACAGGGGGTCTGGGGCCAACGGCCTGACTTTC. As protein: CAWDRGSGANGLTF. Complete variable domain (other parts from reference TRBV30 and TRBJ2-6): SQTIHQWPATLVQPVGSPLSLECTVEGTSNPNLYWYRQAAGRGLQLLFYSVGIGQISSEVPQNLSASRPQDRQFILSSKKLLLSDSGFYLCAWDRGSGANGLTFGAGSRLTVL.

On this clone itself: Within the sample, other DNA sequences also encode this same CDR3. J is TRBJ1-2 and V is TRBV28, with 8 bases lining up with TRBD1. The CDR3 runs 14 residues. The germline gives CDR1 MDHEN, CDR2 SYDVKM. The V segment lost 4 bases and the J segment 4 bases; nucleotides outside the gene matches: 5. CDR3 loop: CASSSPGGSYGYTF. CDR3 in DNA: TGTGCCAGCAGTTCTCCAGGGGGCTCCTATGGCTACACCTTC.

The rearrangement links TRBV9 to TRBJ2-1, with 10 bases aligning to TRBD2. The CDR3 extends over 15 amino acids. From germline, CDR1 is SGDLS and CDR2 YYNGEE. V lost 4 bases, J lost 7 bases, and 8 bases stayed unmatched. CDR3 amino acids: CASSRSGTSVNEQFF. The CDR3 bases are TGTGCCAGCAGCCGATCCGGGACTAGCGTAAATGAGCAGTTCTTC.

The chain has TRBV28 and TRBJ2-1; 9 bases agree with TRBD1. The V gene end was trimmed by 5 bases and the J gene end by 10 bases; junction bases not matched to a gene: 9. From germline, CDR1 is MDHEN and CDR2 SYDVKM. The CDR3 is 14 amino acids. CDR3 nucleotide sequence: TGTGCCAGCAGTCCACGAACAGGGGGCGTCGAGCAGTTCTTC. Residues: CASSPRTGGVEQFF.

J is TRBJ1-3 and V is TRBV4-1; a possible D gene is TRBD1 (5 bases). The V end was cut by 4 bases, the J end by 0 bases, with 10 bases between. The CDR3 contains 15 residues. Germline CDR1 MGHRA, CDR2 YSYEKL. The CDR3 region is CASSRTGGSGNTIYF. The CDR3 bases are TGCGCCAGCAGCCGAACAGGTGGCTCTGGAAACACCATATATTTT.

This clone was recorded a few times. The chain recombines TRBV7-6 with TRBJ2-1; D remains unclear. Trimming stripped 3 bases from V and 0 bases from J, with 6 bases between. This CDR3 comprises 14 residues. The germline gives CDR1 SGHVS, CDR2 FNYEAQ. The chain's CDR3 is CASSFSSSYNEQFF. The DNA of the CDR3 is TGTGCCAGCAGCTTTTCCTCCTCCTACAATGAGCAGTTCTTC.

The chain links TRBV30 to TRBJ1-2; D call uncertain. The CDR3 covers 12 residues. Germline V CDR1 and CDR2: GTSNPN, SVGIG (reference sequence). Trimming shortened V by 7 bases and J by 7 bases, and 16 bases separated the two germline ends. The CDR3 DNA is TGTGCCTCTAGGGTAGGAGGTGTTGGCTACACCTTC. The encoded protein is CASRVGGVGYTF.

This chain links TRBV7-8 with TRBJ1-5; D is possibly TRBD1 (5 bases). Trimming took off 7 bases at V and 2 bases at J, with 18 bases between the two ends. CDR3 length: 16 amino acids. Germline V lookup: CDR1 SGHVS, CDR2 FQNEAQ. CDR3 residues: CASTKWPGGRNQPQHF. The CDR3 nucleotides read TGTGCCAGCACCAAATGGCCGGGGGGTCGCAATCAGCCCCAGCATTTT.

This chain joins TRBV9 and TRBJ1-3, with unresolved D. Looked up from germline, CDR1 is SGDLS and CDR2 is YYNGEE. Between the trimmed V and J ends, which lost 0 bases and 4 bases, there was a span of 8 bases. The CDR3 spans 14 residues. The CDR3 here is CASSVAMGGNTIYF. As DNA, the CDR3 is TGTGCCAGCAGCGTAGCTATGGGCGGAAACACCATATATTTT.

A single count supports this clone. The gene calls are TRBV19 and TRBJ1-5, with a weak D call TRBD1 (5 bases). Trimming removed 8 bases at V and 4 bases at J, with 21 bases between. The CDR3 sequence is 16 residues long. Germline assignment: CDR1 LNHDA and CDR2 SQIVND (reference sequence). The CDR3 DNA follows: TGTGCCAGTCAAATAGACAGCGTGCTTGGTAATCAGCCCCAGCATTTT. This gives the protein CASQIDSVLGNQPQHF.

The chain joins TRBV5-8 to TRBJ1-5; maybe TRBD1 (6 bases). The CDR3 length is 14 residues. From germline, CDR1 is SGHTS and CDR2 YDEGEE. V shed 5 bases and J shed 7 bases, with 16 bases lying between them. CDR3 region: CASRPQGIGQPQHF. Written as DNA, the CDR3 is TGTGCCAGCAGACCCCAGGGGATTGGGCAGCCCCAGCATTTT.

Points on this clone: The germline gene is not matched at one end of the junction; a read error may be the cause. V is TRBV6-5 and J is TRBJ2-6, with D possibly TRBD1 on 5 matching bases. Germline CDR1 and CDR2: MNHEY and SVGAGI. CDR3 length: 16 residues. The CDR3 coding sequence is TGTGCCAGCAGTTACTTGATTGGGTCTGGGGCCAACGGCCTGACTTTC. This codes for CASSYLIGSGANGLTF.

V is TRBV6-4 and J is TRBJ1-2; D gene ambiguous. Trimming took 9 bases from V and 3 from J, leaving 17 bases between them. CDR3 length: 14 amino acids. Germline assignment: CDR1 MRHNA and CDR2 SNTAGT. Written as DNA, the CDR3 is TGTGCCAGACGTCAAGTTCCTGCAGACTATGGCTACACCTTC. This encodes CARRQVPADYGYTF.

This clone was seen only once. The chain carries TRBV2 and TRBJ2-1; 7 bases fit TRBD2. CDR3 length equals 16 residues. The junction had 15 bases not matched to a gene; V was cut back by 8 bases and J by 5 bases. The germline V gene has CDR1 SNHLY and CDR2 FYNNEI. As DNA, the CDR3 is TGTGCCAGCGGAGCCGGATTGGGCGGGGGTGACAATGAGCAGTTCTTC. Translation: CASGAGLGGGDNEQFF.

CDR3 in amino acids: CASSSTGNLGYGYTF. The CDR3 DNA sequence: TGTGCCAGCAGCTCGACAGGGAATTTGGGCTATGGCTACACCTTC. The chain carries TRBV11-3 and TRBJ1-2; 7 bases agree with TRBD1. The V and J ends lost 4 bases and 4 bases, in that order; junction bases with no gene match: 9. Germline loops: CDR1 SGHNT, CDR2 YENEEA. CDR3 length: 15 amino acids.